What follows are 11 T cell receptor beta chains derived from one specimen sequenced in a study of T cell responses to AZD1222 COVID-19 vaccine. Clones were read by immunoSEQ multiplex PCR, and TCRdb kept only the in-frame ones, dropping some. The sample records around 58,000 clones, about 86% being singletons. The input for sequencing was peripheral blood, taken on day 0 of AZD1222 vaccination. The receptor source for this set is an adult in good health.

The chain recombines TRBV30 with TRBJ1-6; TRBD1 aligns across 8 bases. The junction had 4 bases not matched to a gene; V was cut back by 1 base and J by 5 bases. The germline gives CDR1 GTSNPN, CDR2 SVGIG (reference sequence). The CDR3 totals 15 residues. CDR3 in DNA: TGTGCCTGGAGTGGGACAGGGTTTAATAATTCACCCCTCCACTTT. Translated, it gives CAWSGTGFNNSPLHF. Together with reference TRBV30 and TRBJ1-6, the CDR3 gives the full variable domain: SQTIHQWPATLVQPVGSPLSLECTVEGTSNPNLYWYRQAAGRGLQLLFYSVGIGQISSEVPQNLSASRPQDRQFILSSKKLLLSDSGFYLCAWSGTGFNNSPLHFGNGTRLTVT.

The CDR3 DNA is TGTGCCAGCAGCTTAGCGACTAGTCGGCAAGAGACCCAGTACTTC. Residues: CASSLATSRQETQYF. J is TRBJ2-5 and V is TRBV7-2; D might be TRBD2 (6 bases). Trimming left V 0 bases short and J 2 bases short, with 10 bases between. The CDR3 loop spans 15 amino acids. Germline V gives CDR1 SGHTA, CDR2 FQGNSA.

This chain connects TRBV27 to TRBJ2-2; D is unclear. Germline CDR1 reads MNHEY; CDR2 reads SMNVEV (reference sequence). CDR3 length: 12 residues. The ends were cut back, 6 bases at V and 6 bases at J, with 8 bases in the middle. The CDR3 loop is CASSPWAGELFF. CDR3 DNA sequence: TGTGCCAGCAGCCCCTGGGCCGGGGAGCTGTTTTTT.

The chain uses TRBV18 and TRBJ2-1, with a tentative D call TRBD1 (5 bases). CDR3 size: 14 residues. CDR1 is KGHSH and CDR2 is LQKENI in the germline V gene. Trimming removed 6 bases from V and 5 bases from J, with 14 bases in between. Written as DNA, the CDR3 is TGTGCCAGCTCCCCCACAGACAGCAACAATGAGCAGTTCTTC. Translating it yields CASSPTDSNNEQFF.

The chain has TRBV25-1 and TRBJ1-1, with TRBD1 matching 11 bases. This CDR3 spans 12 amino acids. After removal of 8 bases from V and 6 bases from J, the junction contained 2 bases not matched to a gene. Per germline, CDR1 MGHDK and CDR2 SYGVNS. CDR3 DNA: TGTGCCAGCCGGACAGGGGGCCCTGAAGCTTTCTTT. Amino acid sequence: CASRTGGPEAFF.

This chain connects TRBV30 to TRBJ1-5; TRBD1 matches at 7 bases. V was pared by 3 bases and J by 4 bases, with 3 bases of the junction left unmatched. The CDR3 extends over 13 amino acids. CDR1 and CDR2 (germline): GTSNPN, SVGIG (reference sequence). The CDR3 is CAWSGTANQPQHF. The CDR3 nucleotides are TGTGCCTGGAGCGGGACAGCAAATCAGCCCCAGCATTTT.

The rearrangement uses TRBV7-2 and TRBJ2-3, with 7 bases lining up with TRBD2. The germline V gene has CDR1 SGHTA and CDR2 FQGNSA. With V trimmed by 3 bases and J by 1 base, 4 bases remained unmatched. CDR3 length: 15 amino acids. CDR3 in amino acids: CASSLGRGGTDTQYF. Here the CDR3 DNA reads TGTGCCAGCAGCTTGGGGAGGGGCGGCACAGATACGCAGTATTTT.

The chain carries TRBV18 and TRBJ2-7; TRBD1 is a possible D gene (6 bases). Germline-derived CDR1 and CDR2 are KGHSH and LQKENI. This CDR3 has 13 amino acids. V was shortened by 6 bases and J by 3 bases, with 12 bases between the two germline ends. The CDR3 region has the DNA TGTGCCAGCTCCTTCGGACAGAGCTACGAGCAGTACTTC. This encodes CASSFGQSYEQYF.

The chain recombines TRBV4-1 with TRBJ2-7, with 9 positions matching TRBD1. CDR1 MGHRA and CDR2 YSYEKL come from the germline V gene. This CDR3 has 15 residues. Germline trimming cut 4 bases from V and 1 base from J; bases unmatched to any gene: 5. The chain's CDR3 is CASSRGTGSSYEQYF. The CDR3 DNA is TGCGCCAGCAGCCGAGGGACAGGGTCATCCTACGAGCAGTACTTC.

V is TRBV18 and J is TRBJ2-7, with D hard to call. CDR1 is KGHSH and CDR2 is LQKENI in the germline V gene. V was trimmed by 3 bases and J by 6 bases, leaving 24 bases between them. This CDR3 is built from 17 residues. The DNA for the CDR3 is TGTGCCAGCTCACCGCTTCCCATGGGTAGGTCGTTTTCCGAGCAGTACTTC. This encodes CASSPLPMGRSFSEQYF.

This chain links TRBV12-3 or TRBV12-4 with TRBJ2-5, with a weak D call TRBD2 (6 bases). Trimming took 3 bases from V and 5 from J, leaving 10 bases between them. The CDR3 is 13 residues long. CDR3 in amino acids: CASSLGTFETQYF. The CDR3 nucleotides read TGTGCCAGCAGTTTGGGGACTTTCGAGACCCAGTACTTC.